This T cell receptor (beta chain) was captured by sequencing in a study of early T cells in non-severe SARS-CoV-2 infection. Study overall: Unsorted whole-blood RNA was sequenced in bulk, leaving chains unpaired.

The length of the CDR3 is 13 residues. The germline V gene encodes CDR1 MNHEY and CDR2 SVGEGT. V dropped 5 bases and J dropped 5 bases, with 10 bases sitting between them. As concerns this clonotype: Its cognate antigen is unknown.

Study-level points and caveats: Anti-spike CD8 specificities were favored by VDJdb matching, whose results missed private and CD4 specificities.

From the 5' RACE reads, TCRdb called clonotypes with MiXCR, one entry per CDR3 protein. The data hold about 77,000 distinct CDR3 sequences, with about 12% observed a single time. The source is an adult who was a healthcare worker with PCR-confirmed SARS-CoV-2 infection or an uninfected control (not recorded which). The donor label of this sample is uncertain. This specimen consisted of whole blood, obtained at baseline. This chain uses TRBV6-2 or TRBV6-3 with TRBJ1-5, with D maybe TRBD1 (5 bases). CDR3 residues: CASSPLGDQPQHF. The CDR3 nucleotides read TGTGCCAGCAGTCCCTTGGGGGATCAGCCCCAGCATTTT.